Following are 2 T cell receptor beta chains from one sample sequenced in a study of blood T cell repertoires in COVID-19. Method: immunoSEQ multiplex PCR; TCRdb's copy keeps in-frame clones and lacks some. The table includes under 300,000 clones, roughly 90% detected once. Sequenced material: peripheral blood. The source is a woman in her forties who had recovered from COVID-19.

This chain connects TRBV27 to TRBJ2-7; 12 nucleotides line up with TRBD2. J lost 3 bases, V lost 6 bases, and 9 bases had no gene match. Germline V gives CDR1 MNHEY, CDR2 SMNVEV (reference sequence). This CDR3 region has 16 residues. The CDR3 sequence: CASSPLTSGGFYEQYF. The CDR3 DNA follows: TGTGCCAGCAGCCCACTGACTAGCGGGGGCTTCTACGAGCAGTACTTC.

The chain couples TRBV11-2 to TRBJ2-7, with 9 bases that match TRBD1. This CDR3 has 17 residues. CDR1 is SGHAT, CDR2 FQNNGV, per germline. V lost 5 bases, J lost 1 base, and 12 bases stayed unmatched. The CDR3 reads CASSPRQGQGNSYEQYF. DNA of the CDR3: TGTGCCAGCAGCCCACGCCAGGGACAGGGCAATTCCTACGAGCAGTACTTC.